The clone carrying this TCR beta chain was counted ten times or more. TCRdb reprocessed the 5' RACE reads with MiXCR, giving one entry per CDR3 protein. The sample lists 45,000 to 65,000 distinct CDR3 sequences, 6.6% occurring once. The data stem from a study of T cells after yellow fever vaccination. This CDR3 is 17 amino acids long. V was clipped by 0 bases and J by 2 bases, with 16 bases between them. CDR1 SGHVS and CDR2 FQNEAQ come from the germline V gene. This receptor was identified in a man aged 18 to 29 who received the YFV17D yellow fever vaccine. The sample was CD8+ T cells not binding an NS4B(214-222) dextramer, sorted from PBMCs, taken about 41 days after the first yellow fever vaccination. V usage is TRBV7-8 and J usage is TRBJ1-2; D ambiguous. CDR3 coding DNA: TGTGCCAGCAGCTTAGCGCGGAGCTTGACTTTAAACTATGGCTACACCTTC. Protein sequence: CASSLARSLTLNYGYTF.